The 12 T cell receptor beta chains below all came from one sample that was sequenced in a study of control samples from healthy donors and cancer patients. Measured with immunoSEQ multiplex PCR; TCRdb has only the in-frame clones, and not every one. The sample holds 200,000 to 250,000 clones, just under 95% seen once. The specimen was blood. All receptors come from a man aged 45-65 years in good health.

CDR3 DNA: TGTGCCAGCAGCTTGGGACAGGGGTTCCACGAGCAGTACTTC. This sequence encodes CASSLGQGFHEQYF. The rearrangement joins TRBV5-4 to TRBJ2-7, with 8 bases aligning to TRBD1. The germline gives CDR1 SGHNT, CDR2 YYREEE (reference sequence). This CDR3 is 14 amino acids long. The J segment lost 5 bases and the V segment lost 0 bases, leaving 4 bases of the junction unmatched.

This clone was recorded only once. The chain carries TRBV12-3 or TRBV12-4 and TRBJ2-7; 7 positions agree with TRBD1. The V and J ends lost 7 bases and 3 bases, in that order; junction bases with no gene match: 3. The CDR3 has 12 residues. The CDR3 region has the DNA TGTGCCAGCACCGGGACAGACTACGAGCAGTACTTC. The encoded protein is CASTGTDYEQYF.

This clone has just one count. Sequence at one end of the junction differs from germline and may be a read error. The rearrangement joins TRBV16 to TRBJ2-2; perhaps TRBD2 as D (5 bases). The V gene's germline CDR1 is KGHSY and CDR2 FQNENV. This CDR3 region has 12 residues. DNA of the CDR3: TGTGCCAGCAGCCCGCCGGTCGGGGAACTGTTTTTT. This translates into CASSPPVGELFF.

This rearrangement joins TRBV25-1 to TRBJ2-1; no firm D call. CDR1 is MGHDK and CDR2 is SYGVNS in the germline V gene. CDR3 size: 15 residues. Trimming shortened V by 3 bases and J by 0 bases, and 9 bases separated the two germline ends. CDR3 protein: CASSDNARSYNEQFF. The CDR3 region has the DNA TGTGCCAGCAGTGATAATGCTCGCTCCTACAATGAGCAGTTCTTC. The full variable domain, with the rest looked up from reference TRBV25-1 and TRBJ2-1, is EADIYQTPRYLVIGTGKKITLECSQTMGHDKMYWYQQDPGMELHLIHYSYGVNSTEKGDLSSESTVSRIRTEHFPLTLESARPSHTSQYLCASSDNARSYNEQFFGPGTRLTVL.

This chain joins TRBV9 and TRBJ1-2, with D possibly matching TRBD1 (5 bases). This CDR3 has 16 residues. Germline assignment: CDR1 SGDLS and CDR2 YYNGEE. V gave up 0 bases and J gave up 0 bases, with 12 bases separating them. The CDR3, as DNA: TGTGCCAGCAGCGTAGCTGGGGGTACCGCTAACTATGGCTACACCTTC. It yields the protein CASSVAGGTANYGYTF. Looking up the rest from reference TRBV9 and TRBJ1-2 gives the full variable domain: DSGVTQTPKHLITATGQRVTLRCSPRSGDLSVYWYQQSLDQGLQFLIQYYNGEERAKGNILERFSAQQFPDLHSELNLSSLELGDSALYFCASSVAGGTANYGYTFGSGTRLTVV.

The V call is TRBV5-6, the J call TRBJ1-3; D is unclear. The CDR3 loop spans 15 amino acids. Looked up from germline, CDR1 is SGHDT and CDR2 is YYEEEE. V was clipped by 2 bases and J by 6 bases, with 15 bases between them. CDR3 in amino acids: CASSFRSLHQNTIYF. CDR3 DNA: TGTGCCAGCAGCTTCCGGAGCCTCCACCAAAACACCATATATTTT.

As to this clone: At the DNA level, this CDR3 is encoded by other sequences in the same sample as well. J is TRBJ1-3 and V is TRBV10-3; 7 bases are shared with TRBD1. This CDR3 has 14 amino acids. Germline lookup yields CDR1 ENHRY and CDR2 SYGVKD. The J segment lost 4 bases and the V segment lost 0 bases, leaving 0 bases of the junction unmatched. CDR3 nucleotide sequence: TGTGCCATCAGTGAGTCGGGACAGGGAAACACCATATATTTT. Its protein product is CAISESGQGNTIYF.

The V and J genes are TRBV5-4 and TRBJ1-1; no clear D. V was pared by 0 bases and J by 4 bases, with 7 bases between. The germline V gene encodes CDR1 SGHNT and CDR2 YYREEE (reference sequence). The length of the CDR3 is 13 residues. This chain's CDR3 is CASSLALSTEAFF. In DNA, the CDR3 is TGTGCCAGCAGCTTGGCCTTGTCCACTGAAGCTTTCTTT.

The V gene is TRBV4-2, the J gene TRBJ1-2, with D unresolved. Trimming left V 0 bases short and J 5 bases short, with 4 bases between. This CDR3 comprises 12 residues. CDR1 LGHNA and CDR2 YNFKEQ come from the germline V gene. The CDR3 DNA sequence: TGTGCCAGCAGCCAAGATCGGTATGGCTACACCTTC. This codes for CASSQDRYGYTF.

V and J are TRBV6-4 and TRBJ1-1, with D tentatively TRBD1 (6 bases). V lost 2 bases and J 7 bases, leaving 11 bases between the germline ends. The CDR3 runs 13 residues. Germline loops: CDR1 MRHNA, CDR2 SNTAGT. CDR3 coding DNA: TGTGCCAGCAGTGACGGGGGGGCGGTTGAAGCTTTCTTT. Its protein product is CASSDGGAVEAFF.

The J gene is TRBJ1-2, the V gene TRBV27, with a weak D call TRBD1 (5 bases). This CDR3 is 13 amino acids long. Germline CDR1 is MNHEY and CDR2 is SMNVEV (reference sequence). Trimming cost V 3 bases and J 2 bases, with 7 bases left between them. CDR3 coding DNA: TGTGCCAGCAGTTTCAGGGACAACTATGGCTACACCTTC. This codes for CASSFRDNYGYTF.

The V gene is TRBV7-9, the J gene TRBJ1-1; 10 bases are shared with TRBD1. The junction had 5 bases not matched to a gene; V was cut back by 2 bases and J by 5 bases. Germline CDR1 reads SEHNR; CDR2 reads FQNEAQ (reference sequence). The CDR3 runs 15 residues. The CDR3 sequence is CASSLPGTGVTEAFF. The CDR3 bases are TGTGCCAGCAGCTTACCCGGGACAGGGGTAACTGAAGCTTTCTTT.